A single sample is the source of the 26 T cell receptor beta chains below, sequenced in a study of Graves' ophthalmopathy and Graves' hyperthyroidism. RNA transcripts yielded amplified TCR beta CDR3 regions. The library came from an HTBI-primed first-round RT-PCR and a second-round multiplex PCR. TCRdb re-called the multiplex PCR reads through MiXCR, storing one row per CDR3 protein. The sample consists of roughly 380,000 distinct CDR3 sequences, approximately 15% of them appearing once. Sequencing used peripheral blood. The receptor source for this set is a woman between 18 and 29 years old with stable Graves' hyperthyroidism.

This clonotype was counted many times. The gene calls are TRBV12-3 or TRBV12-4 and TRBJ1-2; D call uncertain. V was pared by 1 base and J by 3 bases, with 6 bases between. The length of the CDR3 is 13 residues. This CDR3 reads CASSLGPYYGYTF. The CDR3 nucleotides are TGTGCCAGCAGTTTAGGTCCTTACTATGGCTACACCTTC.

This clonotype was observed at least ten times. This sequence joins TRBV5-1 and TRBJ2-5, with 7 nucleotides matching TRBD2. The CDR3 is made up of 14 amino acids. Per the germline V gene, CDR1 is SGHRS and CDR2 is YFSETQ. With 1 base clipped from V and 1 base from J, the junction kept 1 base outside the gene matches. In DNA form, the CDR3 reads TGCGCCAGCAGCTTGACTAGCGCCCAAGAGACCCAGTACTTC. This translates into CASSLTSAQETQYF.

The chain carries TRBV4-2 and TRBJ1-2; 9 bases fit TRBD1. CDR1 is LGHNA, CDR2 YNFKEQ, per germline. CDR3 length: 17 residues. With 5 bases clipped from V and 8 bases from J, the junction kept 18 bases outside the gene matches. The CDR3: CASSVSSGTGKEGGYTF. CDR3 DNA sequence: TGTGCCAGCAGCGTCTCTTCCGGGACAGGGAAAGAGGGCGGCTACACCTTC.

DNA of the CDR3: TGCAGCGTTGTTGGCGGGGTAAGCGAGCAGTACTTC. This translates into CSVVGGVSEQYF. The V call is TRBV29-1, the J call TRBJ2-7; D might be TRBD2 (6 bases). Germline CDR1 and CDR2: SQVTM and ANQGSEA. CDR3 length: 12 amino acids. V lost 4 bases and J lost 6, with 13 bases in between.

The chain couples TRBV12-3 or TRBV12-4 to TRBJ2-7; 9 positions match TRBD2. This CDR3 comprises 14 residues. Trimming removed 6 bases from V and 6 bases from J; junction bases left unmatched: 9. CDR3 amino acids: CASRAGTSFSEQYF. CDR3 DNA sequence: TGTGCCAGCAGAGCCGGGACTAGCTTTTCCGAGCAGTACTTC.

This clonotype was found many times. CDR3 loop: CASSNTGVRTEAFF. In DNA, the CDR3 is TGCGCCAGCAGTAACACAGGGGTACGCACTGAAGCTTTCTTT. The V call is TRBV5-1, the J call TRBJ1-1, with 7 bases identical to TRBD1. Germline CDR1 and CDR2: SGHRS and YFSETQ. CDR3 length: 14 amino acids. V trimming: 5 bases; J trimming: 4 bases; junction bases outside the gene matches: 8.

This clonotype was seen repeatedly, ten times or more. V is TRBV12-5 and J is TRBJ2-5, with a possible D match to TRBD2 (6 bases). This CDR3 has 16 residues. Germline values: CDR1 LGHNT, CDR2 FRNRAP. Deletions cut 3 bases from V and 1 base from J, with 15 bases between. The CDR3 region has the DNA TGTGCTAGTGGTTTCGGGGGTAGCCCCATCCAAGAGACCCAGTACTTC. Amino acid sequence: CASGFGGSPIQETQYF.

Turning to this clonotype: No conserved phenylalanine or tryptophan is present at the end of the CDR3, so a read error is the likely explanation. The chain carries TRBV24-1 and TRBJ1-1, with D perhaps matching TRBD1 (5 bases). V was pared by 9 bases and J by 3 bases, with 13 bases between. This CDR3 has 13 residues. Germline-derived CDR1 and CDR2 are KGHDR and SFDVKD. Here the CDR3 DNA reads TGTGCCACCTGGGCCAGGGTGCACACTGAAGCTTTCGTT. The encoded protein is CATWARVHTEAFV.

The J gene is TRBJ1-6, the V gene TRBV19; 10 positions match TRBD1. This CDR3 spans 16 amino acids. J lost 9 bases, V lost 0 bases, and 5 bases had no gene match. Germline V gene data show CDR1 as LNHDA and CDR2 as SQIVND (reference sequence). The CDR3 region is CASSIDLGTGVSPLHF. The CDR3 DNA sequence: TGTGCCAGTAGTATAGACCTCGGGACAGGGGTTTCACCCCTCCACTTT. The whole variable domain, filled in from reference TRBV19 and TRBJ1-6, reads DGGITQSPKYLFRKEGQNVTLSCEQNLNHDAMYWYRQDPGQGLRLIYYSQIVNDFQKGDIAEGYSVSREKKESFPLTVTSAQKNPTAFYLCASSIDLGTGVSPLHFGNGTRLTVT.

This clonotype was counted between two and nine times. The rearrangement uses TRBV5-6 and TRBJ2-7; 8 bases are shared with TRBD1. After removal of 0 bases from V and 3 bases from J, the junction contained 5 bases not matched to a gene. The CDR3 runs 15 residues. Germline CDR1 reads SGHDT; CDR2 reads YYEEEE. CDR3 DNA: TGTGCCAGCAGCTTGGGGACAGGGTATCTCTACGAGCAGTACTTC. This translates into CASSLGTGYLYEQYF.

This clonotype was detected a few times. The rearrangement joins TRBV20-1 to TRBJ1-1, with 7 bases fitting TRBD1. Unmatched junction bases numbered 11, after V lost 1 base and J lost 0 bases. The CDR3 has 17 amino acids. Germline CDR1 reads DFQATT; CDR2 reads SNEGSKA (reference sequence). This CDR3 is CSARAGGTAALNTEAFF. Written as DNA, the CDR3 is TGCAGTGCTAGAGCTGGAGGGACAGCCGCCCTGAACACTGAAGCTTTCTTT.

The J gene is TRBJ1-2, the V gene TRBV4-1, with D hard to call. Trimming shortened V by 1 base and J by 0 bases, and 12 bases separated the two germline ends. Germline V gives CDR1 MGHRA, CDR2 YSYEKL. CDR3 length equals 16 residues. For the CDR3, the DNA is TGCGCCAGCAGCCAAGCTACCACGACACCTAACTATGGCTACACCTTC. Its translation: CASSQATTTPNYGYTF.

The J gene is TRBJ2-7, the V gene TRBV12-3 or TRBV12-4, with a tentative D call TRBD2 (6 bases). This CDR3 region has 14 residues. DNA for the CDR3: TGTGCCAGCAGTTTGATAGGTGGGACTCTGGAGCAGTGGGTG. Protein product: CASSLIGGTLEQWV.

This clonotype was found many times. The V gene is TRBV12-3 or TRBV12-4, the J gene TRBJ1-5, with a possible D match to TRBD1 (6 bases). V was trimmed by 3 bases and J by 4 bases, leaving 10 bases between them. This CDR3 has 14 amino acids. As DNA, the CDR3 is TGTGCCAGCAGTTTTGGGGGGACAAATCAGCCCCAGCATTTT. It translates to CASSFGGTNQPQHF.

In this sample, this clonotype turned up many times. V gene TRBV7-9 combines with J gene TRBJ2-7; a possible D gene is TRBD2 (5 bases). The CDR3 is 11 residues long. The V end lost 1 base, the J end lost 11 bases, and 9 bases lay between the germline ends. The germline CDR1 and CDR2 sequences are SEHNR and FQNEAQ (reference sequence). The CDR3, as DNA: TGTGCCAGCAGCTTAGGCGGGTTAAAGTACTTC. Protein product: CASSLGGLKYF.

V gene TRBV9 combines with J gene TRBJ2-1; the D call may be TRBD1 or TRBD2 (5 bases each). Per germline, CDR1 SGDLS and CDR2 YYNGEE. The CDR3 spans 14 residues. V lost 1 base and J lost 7, with 12 bases in between. CDR3 sequence: CASSVSSGPNEQFF. CDR3 sequence (DNA): TGTGCCAGCAGCGTAAGTTCGGGGCCTAATGAGCAGTTCTTC. Combining the CDR3 with reference TRBV9 and TRBJ2-1 gives the whole variable domain DSGVTQTPKHLITATGQRVTLRCSPRSGDLSVYWYQQSLDQGLQFLIQYYNGEERAKGNILERFSAQQFPDLHSELNLSSLELGDSALYFCASSVSSGPNEQFFGPGTRLTVL.

CDR3 residues: CASSLEGGSGYEQYF. For the CDR3, the DNA is TGTGCCAGCAGTTTAGAGGGGGGTTCGGGCTACGAGCAGTACTTC. J is TRBJ2-7 and V is TRBV12-3 or TRBV12-4; D may match TRBD1 or TRBD2 (6 bases each). The CDR3 runs 15 residues. V was cut by 1 base and J by 3 bases, with 13 bases left in between.

This clonotype has at least ten counts. The chain combines TRBV6-2 or TRBV6-3 with TRBJ2-5; 7 nucleotides agree with TRBD1. Germline V CDR1 and CDR2: MNHEY, SVGEGT. This CDR3 spans 16 amino acids. V was pared by 1 base and J by 0 bases, with 5 bases of the junction left unmatched. The CDR3 DNA reads as TGTGCCAGCAGTTACTGGTCACAGGGGAACCAAGAGACCCAGTACTTC. Its translation is CASSYWSQGNQETQYF.

This clonotype was recorded many times. V is TRBV11-3 and J is TRBJ1-3; 8 bases line up with TRBD1. J gave up 3 bases and V 5 bases, and 6 bases lay outside the gene matches. The CDR3 is 15 amino acids. Looked up from germline, CDR1 is SGHNT and CDR2 is YENEEA. The CDR3 bases are TGTGCCAGCAGCCTGGACAGGGCCAATGGAAACACCATATATTTT. Its translation is CASSLDRANGNTIYF.

This clonotype was seen many times. The CDR3 here is CASSFSPIMNTEAFF. The CDR3 DNA reads as TGTGCCAGCAGCTTTTCCCCCATCATGAACACTGAAGCTTTCTTT. This chain links TRBV11-3 with TRBJ1-1, with no clear D. The CDR3 loop spans 15 amino acids. The V gene lost 3 bases and the J gene lost 0 bases, with 11 bases spanning the gap. From germline, CDR1 is SGHNT and CDR2 YENEEA.

This clonotype was recorded many times. This chain uses TRBV28 with TRBJ1-5; D may be TRBD1 (5 bases). The V and J ends lost 5 bases and 6 bases respectively, with 23 bases between them. The germline CDR1 and CDR2 sequences are MDHEN and SYDVKM. The CDR3 is 17 amino acids. For the CDR3, the DNA is TGTGCCAGCAGTCTACCAGCTTCGGGTCAGAGGGGTCAGCCCCAGCATTTT. It yields the protein CASSLPASGQRGQPQHF.

This clonotype was seen many times. The rearrangement joins TRBV19 to TRBJ2-7, with a tentative D call TRBD2 (5 bases). CDR3 length: 13 residues. Germline V lookup: CDR1 LNHDA, CDR2 SQIVND (reference sequence). The ends were cut back, 4 bases at V and 7 bases at J, with 14 bases in the middle. The CDR3 region is CASSTQRGSEQYF. CDR3 sequence (DNA): TGTGCCAGTAGTACCCAACGGGGTTCGGAGCAGTACTTC.

This clonotype was seen repeatedly, ten times or more. The chain is built from TRBV19 and TRBJ1-2; 8 nucleotides match TRBD1. V gave up 7 bases and J gave up 6 bases; unmatched junction bases: 10. The CDR3 totals 14 residues. Germline V CDR1 and CDR2: LNHDA, SQIVND (reference sequence). The DNA of the CDR3 is TGTGCCAGTACCTTTGACAGGGGCCAGAATGGCTACACCTTC. It encodes CASTFDRGQNGYTF. The full variable domain, in which reference TRBV19 and TRBJ1-2 provide the parts outside the CDR3, is DGGITQSPKYLFRKEGQNVTLSCEQNLNHDAMYWYRQDPGQGLRLIYYSQIVNDFQKGDIAEGYSVSREKKESFPLTVTSAQKNPTAFYLCASTFDRGQNGYTFGSGTRLTVV.

About this clonotype itself: One base away lies a much larger clone, so this may be a sequencing read error. The chain employs TRBV28 and TRBJ2-4; 9 nucleotides match TRBD2. V shed 6 bases and J 6 bases; nucleotides not matched to a gene: 18. CDR3 length: 18 residues. The germline V gene encodes CDR1 MDHEN and CDR2 SYDVKM. The CDR3 nucleotides read TGTGCCAGCAGCCACCTGCGGGGGGGCAACGAGGACCGAAACATTCAGTACTTC. Amino acid sequence: CASSHLRGGNEDRNIQYF.

There are many counts of this clonotype. This chain links TRBV20-1 with TRBJ1-2, with a weak D call TRBD1 (6 bases). The CDR3 extends over 14 amino acids. CDR1 DFQATT and CDR2 SNEGSKA come from the germline V gene (reference sequence). Trimming removed 3 bases at V and 1 base at J, with 12 bases between. CDR3 sequence reads: CSASAGDFNYGYTF. The CDR3 bases are TGCAGTGCTAGTGCAGGGGATTTTAACTATGGCTACACCTTC.

This clonotype was observed at least ten times. The J gene is TRBJ2-5, the V gene TRBV6-5, with 11 bases fitting TRBD1. Trimming removed 7 bases from V and 5 bases from J; junction bases left unmatched: 3. Germline-derived CDR1 and CDR2 are MNHEY and SVGAGI. The CDR3 spans 13 residues. CDR3 in amino acids: CASTGTGGETQYF. CDR3 nucleotides: TGTGCCAGCACCGGGACAGGGGGTGAGACCCAGTACTTC.